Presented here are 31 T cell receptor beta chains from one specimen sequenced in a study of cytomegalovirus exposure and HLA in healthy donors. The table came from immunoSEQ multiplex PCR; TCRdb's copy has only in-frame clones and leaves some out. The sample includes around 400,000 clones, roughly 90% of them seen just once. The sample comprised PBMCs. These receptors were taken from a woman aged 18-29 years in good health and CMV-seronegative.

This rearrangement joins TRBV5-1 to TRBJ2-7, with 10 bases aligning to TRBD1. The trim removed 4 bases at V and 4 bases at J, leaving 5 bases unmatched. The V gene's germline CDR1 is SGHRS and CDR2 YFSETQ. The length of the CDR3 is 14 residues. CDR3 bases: TGCGCCAGCAGCCGGACAGGGGGGGCATACGAGCAGTACTTC. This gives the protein CASSRTGGAYEQYF.

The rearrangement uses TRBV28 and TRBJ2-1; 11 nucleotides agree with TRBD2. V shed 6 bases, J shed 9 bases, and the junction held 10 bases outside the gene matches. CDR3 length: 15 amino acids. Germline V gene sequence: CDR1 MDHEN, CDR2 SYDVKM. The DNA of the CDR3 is TGTGCCAGCAGAATTATAGCGGGAGGGCCCGGTGAGCAGTTCTTC. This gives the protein CASRIIAGGPGEQFF. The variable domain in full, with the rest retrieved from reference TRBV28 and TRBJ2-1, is DVKVTQSSRYLVKRTGEKVFLECVQDMDHENMFWYRQDPGLGLRLIYFSYDVKMKEKGDIPEGYSVSREKKERFSLILESASTNQTSMYLCASRIIAGGPGEQFFGPGTRLTVL.

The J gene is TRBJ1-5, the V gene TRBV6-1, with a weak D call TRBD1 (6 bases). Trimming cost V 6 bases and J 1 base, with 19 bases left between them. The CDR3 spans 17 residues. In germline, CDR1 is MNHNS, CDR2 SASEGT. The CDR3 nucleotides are TGTGCCAGCAGGGAACAACTACAGGGTCGGAGCAATCAGCCCCAGCATTTT. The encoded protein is CASREQLQGRSNQPQHF.

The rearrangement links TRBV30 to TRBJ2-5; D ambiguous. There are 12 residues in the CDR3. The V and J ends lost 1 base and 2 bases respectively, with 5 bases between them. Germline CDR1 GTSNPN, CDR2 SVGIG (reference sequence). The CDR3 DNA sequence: TGTGCCTGGAGTGACGAGCAAGAGACCCAGTACTTC. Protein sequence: CAWSDEQETQYF. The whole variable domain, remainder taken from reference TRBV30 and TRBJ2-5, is SQTIHQWPATLVQPVGSPLSLECTVEGTSNPNLYWYRQAAGRGLQLLFYSVGIGQISSEVPQNLSASRPQDRQFILSSKKLLLSDSGFYLCAWSDEQETQYFGPGTRLLVL.

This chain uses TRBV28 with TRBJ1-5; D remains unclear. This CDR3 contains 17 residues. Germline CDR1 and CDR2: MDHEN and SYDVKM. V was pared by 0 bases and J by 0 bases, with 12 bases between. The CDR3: CASSLWGRQYSNQPQHF. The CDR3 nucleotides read TGTGCCAGCAGTTTATGGGGCAGACAATATAGCAATCAGCCCCAGCATTTT.

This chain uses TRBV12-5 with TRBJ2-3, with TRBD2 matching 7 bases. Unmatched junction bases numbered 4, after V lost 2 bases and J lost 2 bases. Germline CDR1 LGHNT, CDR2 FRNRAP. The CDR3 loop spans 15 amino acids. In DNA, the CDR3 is TGTGCTAGTGGTTTGACCGGGACTAACACAGATACGCAGTATTTT. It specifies CASGLTGTNTDTQYF.

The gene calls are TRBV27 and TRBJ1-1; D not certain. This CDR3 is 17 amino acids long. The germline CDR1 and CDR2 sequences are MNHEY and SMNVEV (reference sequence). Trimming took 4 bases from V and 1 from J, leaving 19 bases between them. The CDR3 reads CASSSSLILRGNTEAFF. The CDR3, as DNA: TGTGCCAGCAGTTCCTCCCTGATTTTACGGGGGAACACTGAAGCTTTCTTT.

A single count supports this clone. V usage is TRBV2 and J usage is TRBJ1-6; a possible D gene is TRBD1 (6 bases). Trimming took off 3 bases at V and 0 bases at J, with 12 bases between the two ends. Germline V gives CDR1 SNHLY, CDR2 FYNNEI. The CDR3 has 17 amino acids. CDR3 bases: TGTGCCAGCAGTGATTTTAGGGGGAGCTCCTATAATTCACCCCTCCACTTT. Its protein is CASSDFRGSSYNSPLHF.

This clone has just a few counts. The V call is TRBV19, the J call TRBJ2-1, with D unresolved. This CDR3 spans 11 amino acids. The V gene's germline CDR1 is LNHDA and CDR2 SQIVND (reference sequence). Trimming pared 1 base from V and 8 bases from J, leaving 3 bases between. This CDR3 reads CASSIAYEQFF. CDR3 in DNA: TGTGCCAGTAGTATAGCGTATGAGCAGTTCTTC. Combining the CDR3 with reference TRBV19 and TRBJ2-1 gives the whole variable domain DGGITQSPKYLFRKEGQNVTLSCEQNLNHDAMYWYRQDPGQGLRLIYYSQIVNDFQKGDIAEGYSVSREKKESFPLTVTSAQKNPTAFYLCASSIAYEQFFGPGTRLTVL.

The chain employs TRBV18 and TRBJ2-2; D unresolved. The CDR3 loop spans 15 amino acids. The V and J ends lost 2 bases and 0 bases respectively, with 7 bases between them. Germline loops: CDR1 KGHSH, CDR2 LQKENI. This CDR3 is CASSPDTTNTGELFF. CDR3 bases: TGTGCCAGCTCACCAGACACCACGAACACCGGGGAGCTGTTTTTT.

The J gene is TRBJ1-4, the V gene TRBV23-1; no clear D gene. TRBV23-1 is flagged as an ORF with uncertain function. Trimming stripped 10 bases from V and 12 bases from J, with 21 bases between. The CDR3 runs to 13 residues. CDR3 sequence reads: CATPGTLWKELFF. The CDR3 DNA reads TGCGCCACCCCAGGTACTCTGTGGAAGGAACTGTTTTTT.

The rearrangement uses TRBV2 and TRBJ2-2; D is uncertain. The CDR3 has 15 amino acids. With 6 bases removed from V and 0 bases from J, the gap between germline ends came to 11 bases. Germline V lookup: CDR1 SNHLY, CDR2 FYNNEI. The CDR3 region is CASRRGSSNTGELFF. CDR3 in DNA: TGTGCCAGCAGGCGCGGCAGCTCGAACACCGGGGAGCTGTTTTTT. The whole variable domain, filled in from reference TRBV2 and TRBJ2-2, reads EPEVTQTPSHQVTQMGQEVILRCVPISNHLYFYWYRQILGQKVEFLVSFYNNEISEKSEIFDDQFSVERPDGSNFTLKIRSTKLEDSAMYFCASRRGSSNTGELFFGEGSRLTVL.

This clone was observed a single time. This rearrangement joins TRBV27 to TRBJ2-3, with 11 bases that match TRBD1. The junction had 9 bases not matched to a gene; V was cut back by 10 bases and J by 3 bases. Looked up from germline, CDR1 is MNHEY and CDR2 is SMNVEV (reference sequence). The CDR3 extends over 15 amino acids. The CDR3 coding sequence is TGTGCCACCGGACAGGGGGCGCGTAGTACAGATACGCAGTATTTT. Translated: CATGQGARSTDTQYF.

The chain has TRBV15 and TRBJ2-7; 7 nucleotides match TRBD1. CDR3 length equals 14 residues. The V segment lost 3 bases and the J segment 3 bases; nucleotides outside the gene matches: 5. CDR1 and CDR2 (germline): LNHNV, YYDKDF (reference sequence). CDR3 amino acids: CATSRTGLGYEQYF. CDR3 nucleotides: TGTGCCACCAGCAGGACAGGGCTGGGCTACGAGCAGTACTTC.

CDR3 loop: CASNPGQGNEQYF. The CDR3 nucleotides read TGTGCCAGTAATCCGGGACAGGGCAACGAGCAGTACTTC. The gene calls are TRBV19 and TRBJ2-7; the match to TRBD1 covers 9 bases. CDR1 and CDR2 (germline): LNHDA, SQIVND (reference sequence). With V trimmed by 7 bases and J by 5 bases, 6 bases remained unmatched. The CDR3 sequence is 13 residues long.

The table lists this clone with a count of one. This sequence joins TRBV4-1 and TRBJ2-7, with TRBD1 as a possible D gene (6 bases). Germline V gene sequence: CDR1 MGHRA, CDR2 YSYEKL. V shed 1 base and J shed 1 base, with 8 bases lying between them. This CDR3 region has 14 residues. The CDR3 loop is CASSQVRGSYEQYF. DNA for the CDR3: TGCGCCAGCAGCCAAGTTAGGGGGTCCTACGAGCAGTACTTC.

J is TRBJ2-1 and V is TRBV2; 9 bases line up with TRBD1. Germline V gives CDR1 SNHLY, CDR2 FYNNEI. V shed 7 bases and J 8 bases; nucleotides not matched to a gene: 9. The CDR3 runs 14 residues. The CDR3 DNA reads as TGTGCCAGCAAAGGGGACAGGGAGCTCGATGAGCAGTTCTTC. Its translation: CASKGDRELDEQFF.

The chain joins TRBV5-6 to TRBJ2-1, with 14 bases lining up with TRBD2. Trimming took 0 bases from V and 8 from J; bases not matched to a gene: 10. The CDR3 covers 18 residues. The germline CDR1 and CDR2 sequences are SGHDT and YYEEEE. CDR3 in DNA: TGTGCCAGCAGCTTGGCGACAGGGACTAGCGGGGGTATCGATGAGCAGTTCTTC. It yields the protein CASSLATGTSGGIDEQFF.

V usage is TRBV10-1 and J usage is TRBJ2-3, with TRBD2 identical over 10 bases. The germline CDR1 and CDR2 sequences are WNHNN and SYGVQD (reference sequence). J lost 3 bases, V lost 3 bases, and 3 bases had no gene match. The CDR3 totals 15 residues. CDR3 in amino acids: CASSDSSGSTDTQYF. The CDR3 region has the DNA TGCGCCAGCAGTGATTCTAGCGGGAGTACAGATACGCAGTATTTT.

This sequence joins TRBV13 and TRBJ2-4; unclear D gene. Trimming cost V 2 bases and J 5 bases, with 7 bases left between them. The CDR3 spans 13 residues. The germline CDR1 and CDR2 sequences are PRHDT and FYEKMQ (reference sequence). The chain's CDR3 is CASSLSEENIQYF. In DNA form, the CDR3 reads TGTGCCAGCAGCTTATCTGAGGAAAACATTCAGTACTTC.

The CDR3, as DNA: TGTGCCAGCAGCTTACAGGGGGCAAATCAGCCCCAGCATTTT. Translated, it gives CASSLQGANQPQHF. The chain is built from TRBV7-9 and TRBJ1-5; 8 bases are a match to TRBD1. The V and J ends lost 2 bases and 4 bases, in that order; junction bases with no gene match: 1. This CDR3 region has 14 residues. Looked up from germline, CDR1 is SEHNR and CDR2 is FQNEAQ (reference sequence).

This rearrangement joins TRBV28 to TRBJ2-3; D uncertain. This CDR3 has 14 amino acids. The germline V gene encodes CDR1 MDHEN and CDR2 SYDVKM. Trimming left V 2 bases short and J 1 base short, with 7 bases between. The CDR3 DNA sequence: TGTGCCAGCAGTTTAGAACATCGCACAGATACGCAGTATTTT. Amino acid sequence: CASSLEHRTDTQYF.

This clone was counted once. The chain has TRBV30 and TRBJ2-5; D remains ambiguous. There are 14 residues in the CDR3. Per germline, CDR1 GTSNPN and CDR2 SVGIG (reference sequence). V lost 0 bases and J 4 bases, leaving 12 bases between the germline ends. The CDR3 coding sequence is TGTGCCTGGAGTGTTAAGGCTAGTCGAGAGACCCAGTACTTC. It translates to CAWSVKASRETQYF.

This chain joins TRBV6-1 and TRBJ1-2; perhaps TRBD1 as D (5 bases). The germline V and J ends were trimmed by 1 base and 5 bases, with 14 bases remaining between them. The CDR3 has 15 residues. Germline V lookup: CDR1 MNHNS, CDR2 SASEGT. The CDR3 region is CASSEGSGTEYGYTF. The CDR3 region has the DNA TGTGCCAGCAGTGAAGGAAGCGGGACGGAATATGGCTACACCTTC.

The CDR3 DNA reads TGTGCCAGCAGTGCTAGCGGGGTCTACAATGAGCAGTTCTTC. Its translation is CASSASGVYNEQFF. The V call is TRBV27, the J call TRBJ2-1; the match to TRBD2 covers 9 bases. V trimming: 5 bases; J trimming: 3 bases; junction bases outside the gene matches: 2. Looked up from germline, CDR1 is MNHEY and CDR2 is SMNVEV (reference sequence). This CDR3 has 14 residues.

CDR3 in amino acids: CASSLDSGTDTQYF. The CDR3 bases are TGTGCCAGCAGCCTCGATTCAGGGACAGATACGCAGTATTTT. This chain uses TRBV11-2 with TRBJ2-3, with a possible D match to TRBD1 (5 bases). CDR1 SGHAT and CDR2 FQNNGV come from the germline V gene. The CDR3 has 14 amino acids. V lost 5 bases and J lost 3, with 12 bases in between. Drawing the rest from reference TRBV11-2 and TRBJ2-3, the complete variable domain is EAGVAQSPRYKIIEKRQSVAFWCNPISGHATLYWYQQILGQGPKLLIQFQNNGVVDDSQLPKDRFSAERLKGVDSTLKIQPAKLEDSAVYLCASSLDSGTDTQYFGPGTRLTVL.

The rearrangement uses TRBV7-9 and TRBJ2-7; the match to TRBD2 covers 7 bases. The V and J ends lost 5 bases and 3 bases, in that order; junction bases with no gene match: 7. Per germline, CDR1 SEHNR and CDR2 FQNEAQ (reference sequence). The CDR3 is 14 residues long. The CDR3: CASSLGGSGYEQYF. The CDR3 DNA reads TGTGCCAGCAGCCTGGGGGGGTCGGGCTACGAGCAGTACTTC.

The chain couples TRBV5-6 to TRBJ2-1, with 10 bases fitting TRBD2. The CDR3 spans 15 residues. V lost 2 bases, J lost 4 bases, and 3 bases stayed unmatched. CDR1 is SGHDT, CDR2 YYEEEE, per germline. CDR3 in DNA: TGTGCCAGCAGCTTTTGGACTAGCGGATACAATGAGCAGTTCTTC. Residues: CASSFWTSGYNEQFF.

CDR3 bases: TGTGCCAGCAGTGAACGGCCGGGTGTGCTTCCCTACGAGCAGTACTTC. Amino acid sequence: CASSERPGVLPYEQYF. The chain employs TRBV2 and TRBJ2-7; no definite D call. This CDR3 comprises 16 residues. The V and J ends lost 2 bases and 2 bases respectively, with 16 bases between them. CDR1 is SNHLY and CDR2 is FYNNEI in the germline V gene.

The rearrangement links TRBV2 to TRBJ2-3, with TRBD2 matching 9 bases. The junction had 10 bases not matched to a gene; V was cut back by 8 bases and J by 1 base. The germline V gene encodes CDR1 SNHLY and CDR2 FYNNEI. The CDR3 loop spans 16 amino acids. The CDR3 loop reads CASPDFIAGGTDTQYF. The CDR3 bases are TGTGCCAGCCCTGATTTTATAGCGGGGGGCACAGATACGCAGTATTTT.

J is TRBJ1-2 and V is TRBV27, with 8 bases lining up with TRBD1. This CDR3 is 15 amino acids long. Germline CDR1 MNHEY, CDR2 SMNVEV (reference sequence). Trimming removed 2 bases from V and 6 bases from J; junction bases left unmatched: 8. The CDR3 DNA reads TGTGCCAGCAGTTTAGTAATGACAGGGGCCGATGGCTACACCTTC. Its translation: CASSLVMTGADGYTF.